This T cell receptor (beta chain) is from a study of blood T cells in healthy people across ages. Trimming removed 6 bases from V and 5 bases from J; junction bases left unmatched: 7. The V gene's germline CDR1 is SQVTM and CDR2 ANQGSEA. The CDR3 is 13 amino acids. This clonotype was found a few times. The authors ran a second PCR of 7 to 11 cycles using a sample-barcoded 5' primer and a J-beta primer mix. Each CDR3 protein gets one entry after TCRdb re-called the 5' RACE reads with MiXCR. The table shows about 1.7 million distinct CDR3 sequences, with under 30% occurring only once. Each sample provided at least 5 micrograms of extracted total RNA.

This chain uses TRBV29-1 with TRBJ2-3; TRBD2 matches 8 bases. The sequenced sample was blood. This TCR derives from a woman aged 25-40 years in good health. CDR3 residues: CSVGGGPLDTQYF. CDR3 nucleotides: TGCAGCGTCGGGGGGGGCCCGTTAGATACGCAGTATTTT.